This TCR beta chain was identified in a study of shared clonotypes between healthy human individuals. In the case of this clone: Its target is unknown.

V was pared by 5 bases and J by 7 bases, with 15 bases between. In germline, CDR1 is SGHAT, CDR2 FQNNGV. CDR3 size: 13 residues. Repertoires were generated with immunoSEQ multiplex PCR, while TCRdb's copy carries only in-frame clones and drops some. The sample shows 2 million to 2.5 million clones, about 95% of them seen only once. The naive CD8 population came from CD45RO-negative cells selected for CCR7, without terminally differentiated effector memory CD45RA+ cells. Overall study findings and caveats: When naive CD4 clonotypes were compared across several donors, around 5% were shared. The study found lower generation probabilities in non-shared clonotypes than in those shared by all four donors.

The chain couples TRBV11-2 to TRBJ2-7; no firm D call. The sequence was obtained from a man between 18 and 35 years old in good health. The sequencing sample was made of naive CD8+ T cells sorted from blood. The CDR3: CASSHFSHPEQYF. The CDR3 bases are TGTGCCAGCAGCCACTTCTCGCACCCGGAGCAGTACTTC. The whole variable domain, filled in from reference TRBV11-2 and TRBJ2-7, reads EAGVAQSPRYKIIEKRQSVAFWCNPISGHATLYWYQQILGQGPKLLIQFQNNGVVDDSQLPKDRFSAERLKGVDSTLKIQPAKLEDSAVYLCASSHFSHPEQYFGPGTRLTVT.